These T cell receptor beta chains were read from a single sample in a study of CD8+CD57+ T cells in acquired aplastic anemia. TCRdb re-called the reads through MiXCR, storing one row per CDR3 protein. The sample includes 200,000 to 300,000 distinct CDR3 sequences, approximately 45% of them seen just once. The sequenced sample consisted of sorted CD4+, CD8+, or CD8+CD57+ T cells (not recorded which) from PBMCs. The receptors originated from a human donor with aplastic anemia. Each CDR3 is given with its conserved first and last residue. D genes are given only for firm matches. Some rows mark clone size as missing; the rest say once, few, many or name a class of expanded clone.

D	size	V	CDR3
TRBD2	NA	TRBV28	CASSFDLAGDHEQYF
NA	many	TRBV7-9	CASSLVGGTNQPQHF
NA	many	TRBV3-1	CASSPRSAMFGYTF
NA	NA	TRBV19	CASSTRTIREPQHF
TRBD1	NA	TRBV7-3	CASSSPQGASWYGYTF
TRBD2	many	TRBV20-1	CSARGEGGQFF
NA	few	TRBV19	CASSGSGKANYGYTF
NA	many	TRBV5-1	CASSLFEGGNTEAFF
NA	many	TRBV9	CASSPFKGGSLGTNEKLFF
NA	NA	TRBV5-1	CASSQEDHLATYLYEQYF
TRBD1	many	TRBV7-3	CASSPQQGSNQPQHF
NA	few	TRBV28	CATSWGGPNTEAFF
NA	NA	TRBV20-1	CSARGRYPPQHF
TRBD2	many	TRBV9	CASTLGGSAYNEQFF
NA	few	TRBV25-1	CASSEVGTDHNEQFF
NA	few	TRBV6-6	CASRTSGLISYEQYF
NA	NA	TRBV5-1	CASSLTGRLLNTEAFF
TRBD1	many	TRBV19	CASSPTNIRTGTYNEQFF
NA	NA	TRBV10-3	CAISVRFADTQYF
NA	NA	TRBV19	CASSTSSTQSYEQYF
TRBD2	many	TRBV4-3	CASSQDRWRGENEQFF
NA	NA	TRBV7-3	CASSLGDTEVFF
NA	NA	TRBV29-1	CSDGNRVHLYGYTF
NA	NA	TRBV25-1	CASSESPGRMNYGHTF
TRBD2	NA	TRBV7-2	CASKGGRSYEQYF
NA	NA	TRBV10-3	CAIRAGTDNSPLHF
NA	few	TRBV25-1	CASSDLGRLGGYTF
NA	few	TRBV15	CATSRDKHSNQPQHF
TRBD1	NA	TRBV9	CARTGNNEQFF
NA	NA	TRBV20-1	CSASGVDSYEQYF
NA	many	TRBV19	CASSMVRQVGRNTEAFF
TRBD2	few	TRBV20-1	CSARVAGLGANVLTF
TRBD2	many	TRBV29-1	CSVFETSGNEQFF
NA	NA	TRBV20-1	CSANLLGGSQETQYF
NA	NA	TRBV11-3	CASSSPGLTDTQYF
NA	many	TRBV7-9	CASSFWTAGGPDTQYF
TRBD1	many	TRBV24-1	CATSEGQGYGYTF
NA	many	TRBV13	CASSRRAPGDSYEQYF
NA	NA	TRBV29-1	CSVHDRSYNYGYTF
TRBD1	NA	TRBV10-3	CAISESRFGGQYGYTF
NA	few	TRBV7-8	CASSLGRGEKLFFGSGTQYF